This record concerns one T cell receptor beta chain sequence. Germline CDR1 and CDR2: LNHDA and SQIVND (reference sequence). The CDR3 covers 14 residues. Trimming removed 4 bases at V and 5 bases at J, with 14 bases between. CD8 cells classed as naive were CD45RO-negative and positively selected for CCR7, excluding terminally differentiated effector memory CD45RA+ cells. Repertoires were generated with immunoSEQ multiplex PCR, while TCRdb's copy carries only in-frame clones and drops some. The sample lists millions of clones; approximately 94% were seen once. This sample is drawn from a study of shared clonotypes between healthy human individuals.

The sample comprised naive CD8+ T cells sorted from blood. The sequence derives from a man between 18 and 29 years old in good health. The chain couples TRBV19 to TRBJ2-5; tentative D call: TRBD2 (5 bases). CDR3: CASSTGTRPETQYF. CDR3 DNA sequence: TGTGCCAGTAGTACTGGAACTAGACCGGAGACCCAGTACTTC.